These 13 T cell receptor beta chains came from one sample sequenced in a study of memory CD8 T cells in hepatitis C reinfection. The time point denotes: pre-reinfection, 55 to 20 weeks before reinfection detection. The sorted cells went straight to TCR sequencing with no prior in vitro expansion. Produced via immunoSEQ multiplex PCR; TCRdb's table is partial and in-frame only. Of about 6,600 clones in the sample, 75% to 90% were seen once. The sequenced sample consisted of naive CD8+ T cells sorted from blood. The receptors originated from a man aged 50 to 59 with hepatitis C virus infection.

The chain recombines TRBV5-4 with TRBJ2-7; 8 bases match TRBD2. After removal of 2 bases from V and 9 bases from J, the junction contained 13 bases not matched to a gene. Germline CDR1 is SGHNT and CDR2 is YYREEE (reference sequence). The CDR3 is made up of 15 amino acids. The CDR3 sequence: CASSFWEAGDAGQYF. The CDR3 DNA sequence: TGTGCCAGCAGCTTCTGGGAAGCGGGAGACGCTGGGCAGTACTTC.

The chain has TRBV7-9 and TRBJ2-1; TRBD2 matches at 11 bases. This CDR3 has 15 residues. CDR1 SEHNR and CDR2 FQNEAQ come from the germline V gene (reference sequence). After removal of 5 bases from V and 6 bases from J, the junction contained 6 bases not matched to a gene. The CDR3: CASSRLAGTLNEQFF. The CDR3 bases are TGTGCCAGCAGCCGACTAGCGGGGACCCTCAATGAGCAGTTCTTC.

This rearrangement joins TRBV4-2 to TRBJ2-2; TRBD2 matches 13 bases. The length of the CDR3 is 18 residues. Germline loops: CDR1 LGHNA, CDR2 YNFKEQ. V was pared by 0 bases and J by 8 bases, with 9 bases of the junction left unmatched. CDR3 sequence reads: CASSQEGSTSGRQGELFF. Here the CDR3 DNA reads TGTGCCAGCAGCCAAGAAGGCTCGACTAGCGGGAGGCAGGGGGAGCTGTTTTTT.

This chain connects TRBV29-1 to TRBJ2-5; 7 nucleotides align to TRBD2. Losses at the gene ends were 6 bases for V and 2 bases for J; bases not matched to a gene: 3. This CDR3 is built from 12 residues. From germline, CDR1 is SQVTM and CDR2 ANQGSEA. CDR3: CSVSGAQETQYF. The CDR3 nucleotides are TGCAGCGTGAGCGGGGCTCAAGAGACCCAGTACTTC.

V and J are TRBV7-9 and TRBJ2-3, with 8 bases that match TRBD2. From germline, CDR1 is SEHNR and CDR2 FQNEAQ (reference sequence). Trimming cost V 4 bases and J 4 bases; bases outside gene matches: 4. CDR3 size: 14 residues. CDR3 sequence reads: CASSSAGAPDTQYF. As DNA, the CDR3 is TGTGCCAGCAGCTCAGCGGGAGCGCCAGATACGCAGTATTTT.

As regards this clone: The germline gene is not matched at one end of the junction; a read error may be the cause. This chain connects TRBV7-9 to TRBJ2-7, with 9 bases matching TRBD2. Germline loops: CDR1 SEHNR, CDR2 FQNEAQ (reference sequence). The length of the CDR3 is 17 residues. This CDR3 is CVSSLSLAGTETYEQYF. The CDR3 coding sequence is TGTGTCAGCAGCTTAAGCCTAGCGGGGACGGAGACTTACGAGCAGTACTTC.

The chain combines TRBV6-4 with TRBJ2-2; 7 bases match TRBD1. The CDR3 spans 14 residues. The V gene's germline CDR1 is MRHNA and CDR2 SNTAGT. V lost 4 bases to trimming and J lost 5 bases; unmatched junction nucleotides: 4. The CDR3 DNA reads TGTGCCAGCAGTGTGCAGGGGGAGACCGGGGAGCTGTTTTTT. As protein: CASSVQGETGELFF.

The chain uses TRBV29-1 and TRBJ2-3, with a tentative D call TRBD2 (5 bases). Between the trimmed V and J ends, which lost 4 bases and 0 bases, there was a span of 23 bases. Germline V gene data show CDR1 as SQVTM and CDR2 as ANQGSEA. The CDR3 runs to 18 residues. The CDR3 spells CSVVPAREGPLSTDTQYF. DNA for the CDR3: TGCAGCGTTGTCCCCGCCCGGGAAGGGCCTTTAAGCACAGATACGCAGTATTTT.

The rearrangement links TRBV19 to TRBJ1-2; maybe TRBD1 (6 bases). The CDR3 covers 12 residues. V dropped 5 bases and J dropped 4 bases, with 8 bases sitting between them. CDR1 and CDR2 (germline): LNHDA, SQIVND (reference sequence). The DNA for the CDR3 is TGTGCCAGTAGTGACAGGAGCTATGGCTACACCTTC. Protein sequence: CASSDRSYGYTF.

The chain employs TRBV10-3 and TRBJ1-2; the match to TRBD1 covers 7 bases. The V and J ends lost 2 bases and 1 base, in that order; junction bases with no gene match: 7. The length of the CDR3 is 16 residues. From germline, CDR1 is ENHRY and CDR2 SYGVKD. The CDR3, as DNA: TGTGCCATCAGTGAGCCGGGACAGCAGATTAACTATGGCTACACCTTC. This translates into CAISEPGQQINYGYTF.

The genes are TRBV5-1 and TRBJ2-3, with 12 bases identical to TRBD2. The germline CDR1 and CDR2 sequences are SGHRS and YFSETQ. Trimming took 6 bases from V and 3 from J; bases not matched to a gene: 17. CDR3 length equals 19 residues. Here the CDR3 DNA reads TGCGCCAGCACCGACTCCTCTAGCGGGAGGGCCGTGTCGACAGATACGCAGTATTTT. Its protein is CASTDSSSGRAVSTDTQYF.

The CDR3 sequence: CASRGLAGREQYF. CDR3 sequence (DNA): TGTGCCAGCAGGGGACTAGCGGGAAGGGAGCAGTACTTC. This chain links TRBV7-9 with TRBJ2-7; 13 bases line up with TRBD2. The CDR3 covers 13 residues. Germline-derived CDR1 and CDR2 are SEHNR and FQNEAQ (reference sequence). After removal of 6 bases from V and 7 bases from J, the junction contained 3 bases not matched to a gene.

The CDR3 region is CASSFTTGEAFF. As DNA, the CDR3 is TGTGCCAGCAGCTTTACGACAGGCGAAGCTTTCTTT. The V and J genes are TRBV5-6 and TRBJ1-1; weak D call: TRBD1 (6 bases). CDR1 is SGHDT, CDR2 YYEEEE, per germline. V lost 2 bases and J lost 8, with 10 bases in between. The CDR3 covers 12 residues.